This T cell receptor beta chain was retrieved from a study of STAT3 mutations in large granular lymphocyte leukemia. Whole-study context: More than half of T-LGLL patients received immunosuppressive therapy. Study-level points and caveats: In T-cell large granular lymphocyte leukemia, about half of patients showed multiple immunodominant subclonotypes.

Only in-frame clones appear in the TCRdb table, and some are missing; sequencing was by immunoSEQ multiplex PCR. In the table there are 1,500 to 2,500 clones, under 80% of which are singletons. A word on this clone: Its antigen is not identified.

The receptor was isolated from a man in his 60s with T-cell large granular lymphocyte leukemia. Some clones in this sample may be carry-over from other donors' samples. Specimen: peripheral blood mononuclear cells.

CDR3 DNA sequence: TGCGCCAGCATTGGGGTACGCCGCAATGAGCAGTTCTTC. Translated, it gives CASIGVRRNEQFF. The chain couples TRBV5-1 to TRBJ2-1; no definite D call. Germline V gene data show CDR1 as SGHRS and CDR2 as YFSETQ. Trimming pared 6 bases from V and 6 bases from J, leaving 13 bases between. CDR3 length: 13 amino acids.